This TCR beta chain emerged from a study of blood T cell repertoires in COVID-19. About the research overall: The United States, Italy and Spain provided the acute and convalescent COVID-19 samples. The cDNA or gDNA used as material had been derived from T cells, B-cell-depleted T cells, or PBMCs.

Seattle patients were enrolled while actively infected and followed longitudinally. The method was immunoSEQ multiplex PCR; TCRdb's version includes in-frame clones alone and lacks a portion of them. The sample consists of some 240,000 clones, more than 80% of them appearing once. The origin of this receptor is a woman of 80 years or more with COVID-19, enrolled during active disease. Input material: peripheral blood.

The CDR3 DNA follows: TGTGCCAGCAGCTTAGACTTCGGGGTGGGATCACCCCTCCACTTT. Amino acids: CASSLDFGVGSPLHF. The chain recombines TRBV7-2 with TRBJ1-6; D is undetermined. Deletions cut 1 base from V and 10 bases from J, with 14 bases between. Germline assignment: CDR1 SGHTA and CDR2 FQGNSA. The CDR3 is 15 residues long.